This T cell receptor beta chain was profiled in a study of breast tumors, draining lymph nodes, adjacent tissues (dated by TCRdb to 2015 to 2016). Context from the whole study: Breast cancer patients provided tumor, adjacent nontumor tissue and axillary lymph nodes, and the study compared the TCR beta repertoires across these three sources. In human breast cancer, the study set out to assess how tumor, surrounding tissue and draining lymph node repertoires relate to one another and whether T cells might be exchanged between them. General findings and caveats noted by the study authors: The data were judged consistent with most tumor T cells deriving from the lymph node and then expanding within tumor tissue. Tumor T-cell repertoires showed less diversity than lymph node repertoires and more diversity than nontumor tissue repertoires, and tumor T-cell repertoires showed preferential V and J gene usage. The similarity between tumor and nontumor tissue repertoires was significantly greater in luminal-like breast cancer than in basal-like breast cancer. The conclusion that tumor T cells originate in lymph nodes was presented as consistent with a hypothesis rather than as directly demonstrated.

Instrument on record: Illumina HiSeq 2000. Multiplex PCR amplification was used to generate the TCR beta chain libraries. The amplified TCR beta chain products were analyzed by high-throughput sequencing. TCRdb cleaned the public reads at Q25 with fastp, built clones with MiXCR and kept in-frame beta chains. Duplicate CDR3 protein sequences are folded into a single record with the most common DNA and genes. The sample includes fewer than 85,000 distinct CDR3 sequences, with about 20% observed a single time. Together, the top ten hold 2% to 2.5% of the sample. V has 5 bases trimmed and J has 3 bases trimmed; junction bases matching no gene number 9. From the cysteine up to the phenylalanine, the CDR3 has a length of 15 residues. Only the CDR3 DNA is retained, 45 bases long and in frame from the first base. Sequences SGHNT (CDR1) and YENEEA (CDR2) are obtained from the germline V gene. This clonotype was found a few times. Its cognate antigen has yet to be identified. Per-base qualities were not stored, and no clone one base away is much larger.

The axillary draining lymph nodes of breast cancer patients were the source of the lymph node samples. Sample: axillary lymph node tissue. The rearrangement joined TRBV11-3 to TRBJ2-5; TRBD1 aligns with 7 central bases. The source is a female donor with breast cancer. Some clones in this sample may be carry-over from other donors' samples. This receptor has the CDR3 CASSPQTGSKETQYF. At the DNA level, the sequence is TGTGCCAGCAGCCCTCAGACAGGGTCTAAAGAGACCCAGTACTTC.